This TCR beta chain was profiled in a study of T-cell reconstitution after alpha-beta-depleted transplantation in children. Findings of the study overall: A year post-transplant, T-cell counts and diversity derived mostly from newly produced T cells.

This clonotype showed up many times. Its antigen remains unidentified. During its preparation, the TCRbeta library received unique molecular identifiers. TCRdb called the PCR reads again in MiXCR, with one record for every CDR3 protein. Of about 580,000 distinct CDR3 sequences listed, roughly 23% were seen once; the top ten hold 13% to 15%. V was shortened by 6 bases and J by 0 bases, with 11 bases between the two germline ends. CDR3 size: 14 residues. Germline V gene sequence: CDR1 MNHNS, CDR2 SASEGT. The sequence was collected from a boy younger than two who had a stem cell transplant for acute myeloid leukemia, so the T cells may come from the graft donor. The material sequenced was PBMCs, mostly from graft donor cells, taken 360 days after TCRalphabeta/CD19-depleted stem cell transplant. The chain is built from TRBV6-1 and TRBJ2-5; D remains ambiguous. The CDR3 DNA follows: TGTGCCAGCAGAAGCCACCGGTACCAAGAGACCCAGTACTTC. Amino acid sequence: CASRSHRYQETQYF.